This TCR beta chain was obtained from a study of cytomegalovirus exposure and HLA in healthy donors. PCR involved 60 Vbeta and 13 Jbeta primers. This table comes from immunoSEQ multiplex PCR, and its TCRdb copy is limited to in-frame clones, with some not included. This sample yields more than 130,000 clones, of which 60% to 80% are seen a single time; approximately 4.9% belongs to the top ten. V trimming: 1 base; J trimming: 3 bases; junction bases outside the gene matches: 2. The CDR3 loop spans 15 amino acids. CDR1 and CDR2 from the germline V gene are SGDLS and YYNGEE. This clone was observed a few times.

This receptor was taken from a woman aged 45 to 65 in good health and CMV-seronegative. The gene calls are TRBV9 and TRBJ1-4, with 8 nucleotides matching TRBD1. What was sequenced was PBMCs. The chain's CDR3 is CASSVQGAANEKLFF. CDR3 nucleotide sequence: TGTGCCAGCAGCGTACAGGGGGCTGCTAATGAAAAACTGTTTTTT.